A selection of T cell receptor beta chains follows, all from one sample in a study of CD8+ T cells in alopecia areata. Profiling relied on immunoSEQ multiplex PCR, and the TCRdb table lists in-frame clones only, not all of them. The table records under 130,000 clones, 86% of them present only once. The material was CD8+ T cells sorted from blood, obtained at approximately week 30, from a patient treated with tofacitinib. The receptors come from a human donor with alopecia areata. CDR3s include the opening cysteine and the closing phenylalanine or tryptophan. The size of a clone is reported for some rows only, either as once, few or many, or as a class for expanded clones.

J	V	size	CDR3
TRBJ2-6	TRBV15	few	CATSVRTEMSSGANVLTF
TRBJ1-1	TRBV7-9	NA	CASSSTRTEAFF
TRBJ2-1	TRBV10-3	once	CAISESGAGGSYNEQFF
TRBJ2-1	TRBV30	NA	CAWSVARLAGGLEQFF
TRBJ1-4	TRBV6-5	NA	CASSYGDSSINEKLFF
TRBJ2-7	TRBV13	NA	CASSKRPYEQYF
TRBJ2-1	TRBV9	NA	CASSPLGTGSHNEQFF
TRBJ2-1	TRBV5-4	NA	CASSSGPPRGNEQFF
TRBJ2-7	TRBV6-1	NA	CASSEPYTRGYEQYF
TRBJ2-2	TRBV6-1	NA	CASTSGGDTGELFF
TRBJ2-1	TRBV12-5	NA	CASGLSNEQFF
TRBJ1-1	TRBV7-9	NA	CASSLLGTEAFF
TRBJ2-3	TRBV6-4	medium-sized	CASSDRGGGAVDTQYF
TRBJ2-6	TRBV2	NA	CASRRASLSGANVLTF
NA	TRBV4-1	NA	CASSPGGGTPIYEQYF
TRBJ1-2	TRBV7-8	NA	CASSSRDRVFHNYGYTF
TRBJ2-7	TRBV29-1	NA	CSVLILYEQYF